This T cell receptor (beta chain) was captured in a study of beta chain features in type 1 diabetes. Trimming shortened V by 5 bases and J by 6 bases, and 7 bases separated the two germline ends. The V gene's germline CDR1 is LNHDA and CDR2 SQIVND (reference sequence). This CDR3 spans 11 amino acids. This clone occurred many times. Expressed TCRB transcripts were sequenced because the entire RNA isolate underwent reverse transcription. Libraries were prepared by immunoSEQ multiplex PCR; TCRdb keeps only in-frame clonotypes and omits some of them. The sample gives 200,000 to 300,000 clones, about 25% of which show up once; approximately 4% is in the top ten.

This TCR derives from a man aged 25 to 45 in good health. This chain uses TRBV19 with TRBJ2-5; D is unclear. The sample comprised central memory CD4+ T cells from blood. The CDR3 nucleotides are TGTGCCAGTAGTGCCCACCAGACCCAGTACTTC. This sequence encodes CASSAHQTQYF.